These 18 T cell receptor beta chains were sequenced from one sample in a study of T cell responses to AZD1222 COVID-19 vaccine. Clones were read by immunoSEQ multiplex PCR, and TCRdb kept only the in-frame ones, dropping some. The table shows around 53,000 clones, with 80% to 90% occurring only once. The specimen comprised peripheral blood, sampled 28 days after the second AZD1222 dose. All receptors come from an adult who received the AZD1222 COVID-19 vaccine.

The chain links TRBV28 to TRBJ2-7, with D perhaps assigned TRBD1 or TRBD2 (5 bases each). The CDR3 consists of 17 residues. V was shortened by 1 base and J by 3 bases, with 19 bases between the two germline ends. The germline V gene encodes CDR1 MDHEN and CDR2 SYDVKM. The CDR3 region is CASSLSPGRQLSYEQYF. The CDR3 region has the DNA TGTGCCAGCAGTTTATCCCCGGGGAGACAGCTAAGCTACGAGCAGTACTTC.

This rearrangement joins TRBV10-3 to TRBJ2-2; a possible D gene is TRBD2 (6 bases). The V end lost 5 bases, the J end lost 1 base, and 8 bases lay between the germline ends. Looked up from germline, CDR1 is ENHRY and CDR2 is SYGVKD. The CDR3 spans 14 residues. The CDR3 DNA reads TGTGCCATCAGTTTAGCGGAGAACACCGGGGAGCTGTTTTTT. This encodes CAISLAENTGELFF.

This clone was seen a handful of times. The J gene is TRBJ2-7, the V gene TRBV7-9, with D perhaps TRBD1 or TRBD2 (5 bases each). Trimming took 5 bases from V and 2 from J, leaving 13 bases between them. The CDR3 totals 14 residues. Per the germline V gene, CDR1 is SEHNR and CDR2 is FQNEAQ (reference sequence). In DNA form, the CDR3 reads TGTGCCAGCAGCCCGAGGGCCAGGGCCTACGAGCAGTACTTC. It translates to CASSPRARAYEQYF.

CDR3 region: CASSYYEVSTGELFF. In nucleotides, the CDR3 is TGTGCCAGCAGTTACTATGAAGTTTCGACCGGGGAGCTGTTTTTT. J is TRBJ2-2 and V is TRBV6-2 or TRBV6-3; no reliable D call. This CDR3 has 15 residues. V was trimmed by 1 base and J by 5 bases, leaving 11 bases between them. Germline V CDR1 and CDR2: MNHEY, SVGEGT.

J is TRBJ1-1 and V is TRBV11-3; D gene unclear. This CDR3 has 13 amino acids. Germline V gene sequence: CDR1 SGHNT, CDR2 YENEEA. Deletions cut 2 bases from V and 5 bases from J, with 9 bases between. The CDR3 region has the DNA TGTGCCAGCAGCTTATTGTATCGGACTGAAGCTTTCTTT. It translates to CASSLLYRTEAFF.

The chain combines TRBV7-3 with TRBJ1-2; TRBD1 might be the D (6 bases). The V end lost 2 bases, the J end lost 6 bases, and 13 bases lay between the germline ends. The CDR3 has 14 amino acids. CDR1 is SGHTA, CDR2 FQGTGA, per germline. The CDR3 region is CASSLSVGGHGYTF. The DNA of the CDR3 is TGTGCCAGCAGCTTATCCGTCGGGGGGCATGGCTACACCTTC.

The chain has TRBV11-2 and TRBJ2-7; TRBD2 is a possible D gene (5 bases). Trimming removed 2 bases at V and 0 bases at J, with 8 bases between. The CDR3 is 14 residues long. Germline V gives CDR1 SGHAT, CDR2 FQNNGV. The CDR3: CASSLMGSSYEQYF. As DNA, the CDR3 is TGTGCCAGCAGCTTAATGGGGAGCTCCTACGAGCAGTACTTC.

The chain carries TRBV28 and TRBJ1-4, with D perhaps TRBD1 (6 bases). The V and J ends lost 2 bases and 8 bases respectively, with 9 bases between them. The CDR3 is 13 residues long. Germline CDR1 MDHEN, CDR2 SYDVKM. CDR3 sequence (DNA): TGTGCCAGCAGTTTAAGGGGGGGAGAAAAACTGTTTTTT. It encodes CASSLRGGEKLFF.

V usage is TRBV7-2 and J usage is TRBJ1-1; unclear D gene. V was cut by 4 bases and J by 3 bases, with 9 bases left in between. CDR1 and CDR2 from the germline V gene are SGHTA and FQGNSA. The length of the CDR3 is 13 residues. The CDR3, as DNA: TGTGCCAGCAGCTCTCAGTGGGACACTGAAGCTTTCTTT. Its translation is CASSSQWDTEAFF.

In its sample, this clone was seen once. The chain links TRBV7-7 to TRBJ1-2, with 9 nucleotides matching TRBD1. J was trimmed by 7 bases and V by 1 base; bases with no gene match: 7. Per germline, CDR1 SSHAT and CDR2 FNYEAQ (reference sequence). The CDR3 has 15 amino acids. CDR3 protein: CASSLGDREDSGYTF. Here the CDR3 DNA reads TGTGCCAGCAGCTTAGGGGACAGGGAAGATTCTGGCTACACCTTC.

V is TRBV27 and J is TRBJ1-2, with TRBD1 identical over 8 bases. Germline-derived CDR1 and CDR2 are MNHEY and SMNVEV (reference sequence). V lost 5 bases, J lost 0 bases, and 14 bases stayed unmatched. The CDR3 consists of 18 residues. This CDR3 reads CASSRRLNTGGANYGYTF. CDR3 bases: TGTGCCAGCAGTCGAAGGCTTAACACAGGGGGGGCTAACTATGGCTACACCTTC.

The table lists this clone with a few counts. The chain uses TRBV11-3 and TRBJ2-1, with 8 bases lining up with TRBD2. The CDR3 runs 15 residues. From germline, CDR1 is SGHNT and CDR2 YENEEA. With V trimmed by 0 bases and J by 7 bases, 5 bases remained unmatched. The chain's CDR3 is CASSLDWAGGNEQFF. The CDR3 nucleotides are TGTGCCAGCAGCTTAGATTGGGCGGGAGGAAATGAGCAGTTCTTC.

This chain uses TRBV18 with TRBJ2-6; no definite D call. Per germline, CDR1 KGHSH and CDR2 LQKENI. V lost 0 bases, J lost 8 bases, and 8 bases lay in between. The CDR3 runs 14 residues. The CDR3 here is CASSPPSGTNVLTF. CDR3 in DNA: TGTGCCAGCTCACCACCGAGTGGAACCAACGTCCTGACTTTC. The complete variable domain, with remaining parts taken from reference TRBV18 and TRBJ2-6, reads NAGVMQNPRHLVRRRGQEARLRCSPMKGHSHVYWYRQLPEEGLKFMVYLQKENIIDESGMPKERFSAEFPKEGPSILRIQQVVRGDSAAYFCASSPPSGTNVLTFGAGSRLTVL.

CDR3 protein: CASSTRAKGFSPLHF. Written as DNA, the CDR3 is TGTGCCAGCAGTACCCGGGCCAAGGGCTTTTCACCCCTCCACTTT. This chain joins TRBV28 and TRBJ1-6; D is unresolved. Germline assignment: CDR1 MDHEN and CDR2 SYDVKM. The CDR3 totals 15 residues. V dropped 5 bases and J dropped 9 bases, with 17 bases sitting between them.

This chain joins TRBV18 and TRBJ2-1; 8 bases are a match to TRBD2. The V gene end was trimmed by 5 bases and the J gene end by 3 bases; junction bases not matched to a gene: 3. The CDR3 runs 14 residues. Germline V gene data show CDR1 as KGHSH and CDR2 as LQKENI. The CDR3 here is CASSSGLGYNEQFF. The DNA of the CDR3 is TGTGCCAGCTCATCGGGACTAGGCTACAATGAGCAGTTCTTC.

This chain joins TRBV7-9 and TRBJ1-4, with D maybe TRBD1 (6 bases). V lost 5 bases to trimming and J lost 7 bases, with 11 bases between them. Germline-derived CDR1 and CDR2 are SEHNR and FQNEAQ (reference sequence). The CDR3 has 13 residues. CDR3 coding DNA: TGTGCCAGCAGCACCGGACAGTTTGAAAAACTGTTTTTT. Its translation is CASSTGQFEKLFF.

The gene calls are TRBV11-2 and TRBJ2-7; D is undetermined. Trimming stripped 5 bases from V and 0 bases from J, with 8 bases between. The germline gives CDR1 SGHAT, CDR2 FQNNGV. The CDR3 spans 13 residues. In nucleotides, the CDR3 is TGTGCCAGCAGCGCCGGGTACTCCTACGAGCAGTACTTC. It codes for CASSAGYSYEQYF.

The rearrangement links TRBV19 to TRBJ2-7; no clear D. This CDR3 comprises 14 residues. The ends were cut back, 3 bases at V and 1 base at J, with 10 bases in the middle. Germline-derived CDR1 and CDR2 are LNHDA and SQIVND (reference sequence). The CDR3 sequence: CASSITNPSYEQYF. CDR3 DNA sequence: TGTGCCAGTAGTATTACTAACCCGTCCTACGAGCAGTACTTC.